One and the same sample provided the 16 T cell receptor beta chains below, sequenced in a study of long-term antiretroviral therapy in people with HIV (dated by TCRdb to the early 2020s). The immunoSEQ hsTCRB v3.0 assay was used at survey level resolution to sequence the TRB variable region. What TCRdb holds here is the immuneACCESS table cut down to in-frame rearrangements. Part of the clones is not present; checked against another copy, under half of the missing clones reflect an unresolved V gene, and the others are unexplained. The sample includes 30,000 to 50,000 clones, with around 85% observed a single time. Of the sample, about 5.7% is held by the ten largest clones. This specimen was unsorted PBMCs, taken 3.1 years after starting antiretroviral therapy. The receptors stem from a woman aged 45-65 years with HIV.

This rearrangement joins TRBV6-5 to TRBJ1-6, with 7 positions matching TRBD1. The V gene's germline CDR1 is MNHEY and CDR2 SVGAGI. The CDR3 extends over 15 amino acids. V dropped 5 bases and J dropped 9; count of bases not matched to a gene: 10. CDR3 sequence reads: CASSPSKGAGSPLHF. The CDR3, as DNA: TGTGCCAGCAGTCCGAGTAAGGGGGCGGGTTCACCCCTCCACTTT.

This clone was detected once. This sequence joins TRBV4-3 and TRBJ2-1; D call uncertain. V lost 1 base to trimming and J lost 6 bases, with 10 bases between them. Per germline, CDR1 LGHNA and CDR2 YSLEER. The CDR3 runs to 14 residues. The CDR3 is CASSQVRPANEQFF. In DNA form, the CDR3 reads TGCGCCAGCAGCCAAGTTAGGCCCGCCAATGAGCAGTTCTTC.

The chain combines TRBV5-1 with TRBJ1-4; D is ambiguous. Trimming took off 1 base at V and 7 bases at J, with 14 bases between the two ends. The CDR3 extends over 15 amino acids. Germline V CDR1 and CDR2: SGHRS, YFSETQ. CDR3 sequence: CASSLSGVGSEKLFF. DNA for the CDR3: TGCGCCAGCAGCTTGAGCGGGGTGGGGAGTGAAAAACTGTTTTTT.

The chain links TRBV19 to TRBJ2-3, with D perhaps TRBD1 or TRBD2 (5 bases each). The V end lost 5 bases, the J end lost 2 bases, and 14 bases lay between the germline ends. The germline CDR1 and CDR2 sequences are LNHDA and SQIVND (reference sequence). The CDR3 has 15 amino acids. The CDR3 DNA reads as TGTGCCAGTAGTGCCGGGACGTACGACACAGATACGCAGTATTTT. Translation: CASSAGTYDTDTQYF.

The rearrangement joins TRBV5-5 to TRBJ2-5; possible D gene TRBD1, 5 bases. Looked up from germline, CDR1 is SGHKS and CDR2 is YYEKEE (reference sequence). CDR3 length equals 14 residues. The germline V and J ends were trimmed by 0 bases and 1 base, with 7 bases remaining between them. The chain's CDR3 is CASSLARGQETQYF. The CDR3 DNA reads TGTGCCAGCAGCTTGGCAAGGGGCCAAGAGACCCAGTACTTC.

The J gene is TRBJ1-3, the V gene TRBV9; 10 nucleotides agree with TRBD1. This CDR3 contains 16 residues. Germline CDR1 SGDLS, CDR2 YYNGEE. The V and J ends lost 0 bases and 4 bases, in that order; junction bases with no gene match: 4. This chain's CDR3 is CASSVEDRGWGNTIYF. CDR3 nucleotides: TGTGCCAGCAGCGTAGAGGACAGGGGGTGGGGAAACACCATATATTTT.

CDR3 nucleotide sequence: TGTGCCAGTAGTCGAAGACTAGCGGGGGCCTCCTACGAGCAGTACTTC. Amino acid sequence: CASSRRLAGASYEQYF. The chain recombines TRBV19 with TRBJ2-7; 12 bases are shared with TRBD2. With 5 bases clipped from V and 0 bases from J, the junction kept 5 bases outside the gene matches. This CDR3 has 16 residues. Germline loops: CDR1 LNHDA, CDR2 SQIVND (reference sequence).

This clone is classed as medium-sized. The chain recombines TRBV9 with TRBJ2-2, with D perhaps assigned TRBD1 or TRBD2 (5 bases each). From germline, CDR1 is SGDLS and CDR2 YYNGEE. The CDR3 is 16 residues long. Deletions cut 2 bases from V and 1 base from J, with 12 bases between. CDR3 DNA: TGTGCCAGCAGCGTTCCCCGGGACGTGAACACCGGGGAGCTGTTTTTT. Protein: CASSVPRDVNTGELFF.

The rearrangement uses TRBV5-1 and TRBJ2-1; TRBD2 matches at 12 bases. The CDR3 length is 16 residues. With V trimmed by 2 bases and J by 2 bases, 2 bases remained unmatched. CDR1 is SGHRS and CDR2 is YFSETQ in the germline V gene. In DNA, the CDR3 is TGCGCCAGCAGCTTTTCTAGCGGGGGGGCCTACAATGAGCAGTTCTTC. Translation: CASSFSSGGAYNEQFF.

The chain is built from TRBV4-3 and TRBJ2-7; D call uncertain. The CDR3 consists of 15 residues. Germline V CDR1 and CDR2: LGHNA, YSLEER. Trimming removed 1 base at V and 0 bases at J, with 10 bases between. CDR3 region: CASSQAAMGSYEQYF. In nucleotides, the CDR3 is TGCGCCAGCAGCCAAGCTGCGATGGGCTCCTACGAGCAGTACTTC.

The chain couples TRBV4-1 to TRBJ1-5; weak D call: TRBD1 (5 bases). CDR3 size: 16 residues. Germline lookup yields CDR1 MGHRA and CDR2 YSYEKL. V was trimmed by 5 bases and J by 7 bases, leaving 21 bases between them. The CDR3 bases are TGCGCCAGCAGCTCGACCTTCGACCGGGGCGGGCAGCCCCAGCATTTT. Protein: CASSSTFDRGGQPQHF.

This CDR3 is CASSPTLLLENEKLFF. The CDR3, as DNA: TGTGCCAGCAGCCCAACGCTTCTGCTGGAAAATGAAAAACTGTTTTTT. The chain couples TRBV9 to TRBJ1-4; D uncertain. The V gene lost 4 bases and the J gene lost 5 bases, with 18 bases spanning the gap. The CDR3 totals 16 residues. Germline V gives CDR1 SGDLS, CDR2 YYNGEE.

CDR3 sequence: CASSQTGGSYNEQFF. As DNA, the CDR3 is TGTGCCAGCAGCCAGACAGGGGGCTCCTACAATGAGCAGTTCTTC. This chain links TRBV5-6 with TRBJ2-1; 9 nucleotides match TRBD1. Germline assignment: CDR1 SGHDT and CDR2 YYEEEE. Losses at the gene ends were 4 bases for V and 0 bases for J; bases not matched to a gene: 2. CDR3 length equals 15 residues.

This clone was found once. The chain combines TRBV7-2 with TRBJ2-2; tentative D call: TRBD1 (6 bases). The germline gives CDR1 SGHTA, CDR2 FQGNSA. Trimming cost V 5 bases and J 5 bases, with 18 bases left between them. CDR3 length equals 16 residues. The DNA for the CDR3 is TGTGCCAGCAGCCGCCAGGGGCCTAGCAGTACCGGGGAGCTGTTTTTT. As protein: CASSRQGPSSTGELFF.

The chain has TRBV7-8 and TRBJ2-3; 10 positions match TRBD2. This CDR3 spans 16 amino acids. The V segment lost 1 base and the J segment 1 base; nucleotides outside the gene matches: 2. CDR1 is SGHVS and CDR2 is FQNEAQ in the germline V gene. CDR3 sequence reads: CASSLEGTSGTDTQYF. DNA for the CDR3: TGTGCCAGCAGCTTAGAAGGGACTAGCGGCACAGATACGCAGTATTTT.

The chain is built from TRBV6-5 and TRBJ1-5; 9 positions match TRBD1. The CDR3 spans 15 residues. Unmatched junction bases numbered 7, after V lost 5 bases and J lost 5 bases. Germline V gives CDR1 MNHEY, CDR2 SVGAGI. CDR3 amino acids: CASSPDRGTYQPQHF. The CDR3 nucleotides read TGTGCCAGCAGTCCCGACAGGGGGACCTATCAGCCCCAGCATTTT.